The source of this TCR beta chain is a study of beta chain features in type 1 diabetes. Study-wide results and limits: Patients showed naive, central memory and Treg TCRB repertoires that appeared more similar than those of healthy donors.

CD4+ naive, central memory, regulatory and stem cell-like memory subsets were isolated by sorting on CD45RO/CCR7/CD25/CD127/CD95/CD27. The purity of all sorted populations exceeded 98%. CDR3 length: 15 amino acids. Germline values: CDR1 SGHAT, CDR2 FQDESV (reference sequence). Trimming left V 0 bases short and J 7 bases short, with 15 bases between. A word on this clone: Its antigen is as yet unknown.

Since all of the isolated RNA was reverse transcribed, expressed TCRB transcripts were what got sequenced. Profiling relied on immunoSEQ multiplex PCR, and the TCRdb table lists in-frame clones only, not all of them. The profile shows more than 150,000 clones, approximately 13% of them singletons. Sequencing was carried out using central memory CD4+ T cells from blood. The receptor comes from a woman aged 18-29 years in good health. This chain uses TRBV11-1 with TRBJ1-2; no definite D call. The CDR3 region is CASSLAGLTAGGYTF. The CDR3 region has the DNA TGTGCCAGCAGCTTAGCCGGGTTGACTGCTGGTGGCTACACCTTC. The full variable domain, rest sourced from reference TRBV11-1 and TRBJ1-2, is EAEVAQSPRYKITEKSQAVAFWCDPISGHATLYWYRQILGQGPELLVQFQDESVVDDSQLPKDRFSAERLKGVDSTLKIQPAELGDSAMYLCASSLAGLTAGGYTFGSGTRLTVV.